The rows below give T cell receptor beta chains drawn from one sample of a study of T-cell memory formation after mild COVID-19. In TCRdb, the 5' RACE reads were re-called with MiXCR into one record per CDR3 protein. This sample has about 360,000 distinct CDR3 sequences, with 13% to 15% found just once. The sequencing input was PBMCs or a T cell subset sorted from them (not recorded which). These receptors came from a young man who had mild COVID-19 (a few samples of this study predate the infection). Cell type and time point are not known. The CDR3 runs from the conserved cysteine through the conserved F or W. The order of the fields is J gene, clone size, D gene, V gene, CDR3 protein, CDR3 DNA. The D gene is left open where the match is weak. A row's size may be missing; if present it is once, few, many or a size class.

j_call: TRBJ2-5; clone_size: many; d_call: TRBD2; v_call: TRBV7-9; cdr3_aa: CASSRSGGQETQYF; cdr3_nt: TGTGCCAGCAGTCGTAGCGGGGGTCAAGAGACCCAGTACTTC
j_call: TRBJ2-4; clone_size: few; d_call: TRBD2; v_call: TRBV6-5; cdr3_aa: CASSKTSGHRRNIQYF; cdr3_nt: TGTGCCAGCAGTAAGACTAGCGGCCATCGCCGAAACATTCAGTACTTC
j_call: TRBJ1-1; clone_size: .; d_call: .; v_call: TRBV11-2; cdr3_aa: CASSCTYWTEYTEAFF; cdr3_nt: TGTGCCAGCAGCTGCACATACTGGACAGAGTACACTGAAGCTTTCTTT
j_call: TRBJ1-1; clone_size: few; d_call: TRBD1; v_call: TRBV7-9; cdr3_aa: CASSASRDRGHGTEAFF; cdr3_nt: TGTGCCAGCAGCGCCAGCCGGGACAGGGGGCATGGCACTGAAGCTTTCTTT
j_call: TRBJ2-1; clone_size: few; d_call: TRBD2; v_call: TRBV5-5; cdr3_aa: CASSLVVGGLNEQFF; cdr3_nt: TGTGCCAGCAGCTTGGTAGTGGGGGGGTTGAATGAGCAGTTCTTC
j_call: TRBJ2-3; clone_size: .; d_call: TRBD2; v_call: TRBV4-2; cdr3_aa: CASSRSASGDRTDTQYF; cdr3_nt: TGTGCCAGCAGCCGATCGGCTAGCGGGGACCGCACAGATACGCAGTATTTT
j_call: TRBJ1-1; clone_size: .; d_call: .; v_call: TRBV15; cdr3_aa: CATSRDLNTEAFF; cdr3_nt: TGTGCCACCAGCAGAGATCTTAACACTGAAGCTTTCTTT
j_call: TRBJ1-6; clone_size: .; d_call: .; v_call: TRBV5-1; cdr3_aa: CASSLGETGYNSPLHF; cdr3_nt: TGCGCCAGCAGCTTGGGAGAGACAGGCTATAATTCACCCCTCCACTTT
j_call: TRBJ2-2; clone_size: few; d_call: .; v_call: TRBV5-1; cdr3_aa: CASSLAVRENGELFF; cdr3_nt: TGCGCCAGCAGCTTGGCAGTCCGGGAGAACGGGGAGCTGTTTTTT
j_call: TRBJ2-1; clone_size: few; d_call: TRBD2; v_call: TRBV6-5; cdr3_aa: CASSISGGSGSDEQFF; cdr3_nt: TGTGCCAGCAGTATTAGCGGGGGCAGTGGTTCGGATGAGCAGTTCTTC
j_call: TRBJ2-7; clone_size: few; d_call: .; v_call: TRBV9; cdr3_aa: CASSVGAGSYEQYF; cdr3_nt: TGTGCCAGCAGCGTAGGCGCGGGGTCCTACGAGCAGTACTTC
j_call: TRBJ2-3; clone_size: few; d_call: .; v_call: TRBV7-2; cdr3_aa: CASSLLAEDTQYF; cdr3_nt: TGTGCCAGCAGCCTACTAGCTGAAGATACGCAGTATTTT
j_call: TRBJ1-1; clone_size: .; d_call: TRBD1; v_call: TRBV27; cdr3_aa: CASSLSVGQGGEAFF; cdr3_nt: TGTGCCAGCAGTTTATCAGTCGGTCAGGGGGGCGAGGCTTTCTTT
j_call: TRBJ2-5; clone_size: many; d_call: TRBD2; v_call: TRBV7-2; cdr3_aa: CASSSRGGRESETQYF; cdr3_nt: TGTGCCAGCAGTTCCCGGGGGGGTCGCGAATCGGAGACCCAGTACTTC
j_call: TRBJ2-5; clone_size: .; d_call: TRBD2; v_call: TRBV7-2; cdr3_aa: CASSLSATGGQETQYF; cdr3_nt: TGTGCCAGCAGCCTGTCCGCGACGGGGGGGCAAGAGACCCAGTACTTC
j_call: TRBJ1-1; clone_size: few; d_call: .; v_call: TRBV29-1; cdr3_aa: CSAAFGDRNTEAFF; cdr3_nt: TGCAGCGCCGCGTTTGGGGACCGGAACACTGAAGCTTTCTTT
j_call: TRBJ1-2; clone_size: .; d_call: .; v_call: TRBV20-1; cdr3_aa: CSAILRTVANYGYTF; cdr3_nt: TGCAGTGCTATCCTCCGGACCGTTGCTAACTATGGCTACACCTTC
j_call: TRBJ2-3; clone_size: .; d_call: .; v_call: TRBV4-1; cdr3_aa: CASSQAGADTQYF; cdr3_nt: TGCGCCAGCAGCCAAGCCGGAGCGGATACGCAGTATTTT
j_call: TRBJ1-2; clone_size: few; d_call: TRBD1; v_call: TRBV7-9; cdr3_aa: CASSFLGTGYGDGYTF; cdr3_nt: TGTGCCAGCAGCTTTTTAGGGACAGGGTATGGAGATGGCTACACCTTC
j_call: TRBJ2-1; clone_size: .; d_call: .; v_call: TRBV5-1; cdr3_aa: CASSLASGWDIEQFF; cdr3_nt: TGCGCCAGCAGCTTGGCGTCAGGGTGGGATATTGAGCAGTTCTTC
j_call: TRBJ1-2; clone_size: .; d_call: .; v_call: TRBV9; cdr3_aa: CASSVGGGGYTF; cdr3_nt: TGTGCCAGCAGCGTAGGAGGAGGTGGCTACACCTTC
j_call: TRBJ1-6; clone_size: .; d_call: .; v_call: TRBV6-5; cdr3_aa: CASRDSYNSPLHF; cdr3_nt: TGTGCCAGCAGGGACAGCTATAATTCACCCCTCCACTTT
j_call: TRBJ1-6; clone_size: .; d_call: .; v_call: TRBV30; cdr3_aa: CAWSVLHRLISPLHF; cdr3_nt: TGTGCCTGGAGTGTACTTCACCGCTTAATTTCACCCCTCCACTTT
j_call: TRBJ2-5; clone_size: few; d_call: .; v_call: TRBV4-1; cdr3_aa: CASSQVAQGETQYF; cdr3_nt: TGCGCCAGCAGCCAAGTGGCTCAAGGGGAGACCCAGTACTTC
j_call: TRBJ2-7; clone_size: .; d_call: .; v_call: TRBV7-3; cdr3_aa: CASSFDGVKGQYF; cdr3_nt: TGTGCCAGCAGCTTCGACGGAGTAAAGGGGCAGTACTTC
j_call: TRBJ1-1; clone_size: few; d_call: .; v_call: TRBV5-5; cdr3_aa: CASSFQTGPGKAFF; cdr3_nt: TGTGCCAGCAGCTTTCAGACGGGTCCCGGGAAAGCTTTCTTT
j_call: TRBJ1-5; clone_size: many; d_call: .; v_call: TRBV2; cdr3_aa: CASGDGVEGNQPQHF; cdr3_nt: TGTGCCAGCGGTGACGGGGTTGAAGGCAATCAGCCCCAGCATTTT
j_call: TRBJ2-3; clone_size: .; d_call: .; v_call: TRBV11-2; cdr3_aa: CASSWGLGDTQYF; cdr3_nt: TGTGCCAGCAGCTGGGGGCTTGGAGATACGCAGTATTTT
j_call: TRBJ2-3; clone_size: few; d_call: TRBD1; v_call: TRBV9; cdr3_aa: CASSYRDRARTDTQYF; cdr3_nt: TGTGCCAGCAGCTACCGGGACAGGGCGCGCACAGATACGCAGTATTTT
j_call: TRBJ2-7; clone_size: many; d_call: .; v_call: TRBV7-9; cdr3_aa: CASSLAVMRGTGSYEQYF; cdr3_nt: TGTGCCAGCAGCTTAGCAGTGATGCGCGGGACGGGGTCCTACGAGCAGTACTTC
j_call: TRBJ2-3; clone_size: few; d_call: TRBD2; v_call: TRBV6-5; cdr3_aa: CASSHRLAGIDTQYF; cdr3_nt: TGTGCCAGCAGCCACCGACTAGCGGGGATAGATACGCAGTATTTT
j_call: TRBJ2-3; clone_size: few; d_call: .; v_call: TRBV6-2/TRBV6-3; cdr3_aa: CASRDGGVDTQYF; cdr3_nt: TGTGCCAGCAGAGACGGGGGCGTCGATACGCAGTATTTT
j_call: TRBJ1-6; clone_size: .; d_call: .; v_call: TRBV4-1; cdr3_aa: CASSHLSHF; cdr3_nt: TGCGCCAGCAGCCATTTATCCCACTTT
j_call: TRBJ1-1; clone_size: .; d_call: .; v_call: TRBV21-1; cdr3_aa: CASSSVRLF; cdr3_nt: TGTGCCAGCAGCTCCGTGCGCCTTTTT
j_call: TRBJ1-1; clone_size: few; d_call: .; v_call: TRBV2; cdr3_aa: CASSDDHQGPRDTEAFF; cdr3_nt: TGTGCCAGCAGTGATGATCATCAGGGCCCCAGGGACACTGAAGCTTTCTTT
j_call: TRBJ2-2; clone_size: .; d_call: .; v_call: TRBV5-5; cdr3_aa: CASVAQGATGELFF; cdr3_nt: TGTGCCAGCGTCGCACAGGGCGCTACCGGGGAGCTGTTTTTT
j_call: TRBJ2-1; clone_size: .; d_call: .; v_call: TRBV4-1; cdr3_aa: CASSQALGAAEQFF; cdr3_nt: TGCGCCAGCAGCCAAGCCCTCGGAGCCGCTGAGCAGTTCTTC
j_call: TRBJ1-1; clone_size: few; d_call: .; v_call: TRBV5-6; cdr3_aa: CASSPAGLRTPEAFF; cdr3_nt: TGTGCCAGCAGTCCGGCGGGACTCCGGACCCCTGAAGCTTTCTTT
j_call: TRBJ1-5; clone_size: .; d_call: .; v_call: TRBV7-2; cdr3_aa: CASSPAAGNGQPQHF; cdr3_nt: TGTGCCAGCAGCCCCGCCGCAGGGAACGGCCAGCCCCAGCATTTT
j_call: TRBJ1-1; clone_size: once; d_call: .; v_call: TRBV20-1; cdr3_aa: CSARDGTDNTEAFF; cdr3_nt: TGCAGTGCTAGAGATGGGACGGACAACACTGAAGCTTTCTTT
j_call: TRBJ1-1; clone_size: .; d_call: .; v_call: TRBV7-9; cdr3_aa: CAWGHANTEAFF; cdr3_nt: TGTGCCTGGGGACACGCGAACACTGAAGCTTTCTTT
j_call: TRBJ2-7; clone_size: few; d_call: .; v_call: TRBV4-1; cdr3_aa: CASSHFLTRQYF; cdr3_nt: TGCGCCAGCAGCCATTTTTTAACGAGGCAGTACTTC
j_call: TRBJ1-1; clone_size: .; d_call: .; v_call: TRBV2; cdr3_aa: CASSEYVVEAFF; cdr3_nt: TGTGCCAGCAGTGAGTACGTTGTAGAAGCTTTCTTT
j_call: TRBJ1-5; clone_size: .; d_call: .; v_call: TRBV28; cdr3_aa: CASIEAGIFSNQPQHF; cdr3_nt: TGTGCCAGCATCGAGGCAGGAATATTTAGCAATCAGCCCCAGCATTTT
j_call: TRBJ1-2; clone_size: .; d_call: TRBD1; v_call: TRBV10-3; cdr3_aa: CAISESRDRSDGYTF; cdr3_nt: TGTGCCATCAGTGAGTCGCGGGACAGGTCCGATGGCTACACCTTC
j_call: TRBJ1-3; clone_size: .; d_call: .; v_call: TRBV6-5; cdr3_aa: CASRPSLYGSSGNTIYF; cdr3_nt: TGTGCCAGCAGACCGAGTCTGTATGGGAGCTCTGGAAACACCATATATTTT
j_call: TRBJ2-5; clone_size: .; d_call: .; v_call: TRBV6-1; cdr3_aa: CASSELRGRETQYF; cdr3_nt: TGTGCCAGCAGTGAACTTCGGGGGCGAGAGACCCAGTACTTC
j_call: TRBJ2-1; clone_size: many; d_call: .; v_call: TRBV12-3/TRBV12-4; cdr3_aa: CASRPGLTVLGEQFF; cdr3_nt: TGTGCCAGCAGACCGGGTTTGACGGTTCTGGGTGAGCAGTTCTTC
j_call: TRBJ1-6; clone_size: .; d_call: .; v_call: TRBV7-9; cdr3_aa: CASSWTGNSPLHF; cdr3_nt: TGTGCCAGCAGCTGGACGGGGAATTCACCCCTCCACTTT
j_call: TRBJ1-2; clone_size: many; d_call: TRBD1; v_call: TRBV7-2; cdr3_aa: CASSRGQGQGYTF; cdr3_nt: TGTGCCAGCAGCCGGGGACAGGGTCAGGGCTACACCTTC
j_call: TRBJ2-1; clone_size: .; d_call: TRBD2; v_call: TRBV27; cdr3_aa: CASRLAGRNYNEQFF; cdr3_nt: TGTGCCAGCAGATTAGCGGGGAGAAACTACAATGAGCAGTTCTTC
j_call: TRBJ1-1; clone_size: many; d_call: .; v_call: TRBV4-1; cdr3_aa: CASSPPYVYGTEAFF; cdr3_nt: TGCGCCAGCAGCCCCCCCTACGTATATGGCACTGAAGCTTTCTTT
j_call: TRBJ1-3; clone_size: .; d_call: .; v_call: TRBV28; cdr3_aa: CASSFQGANTIYF; cdr3_nt: TGTGCCAGCAGTTTCCAGGGTGCAAACACCATATATTTT
j_call: TRBJ2-1; clone_size: few; d_call: TRBD2; v_call: TRBV4-1; cdr3_aa: CASSHPGTSGNEQFF; cdr3_nt: TGCGCCAGCAGCCACCCCGGGACTAGCGGCAATGAGCAGTTCTTC
j_call: TRBJ1-1; clone_size: .; d_call: .; v_call: TRBV7-9; cdr3_aa: CASSLSRVWTEAFF; cdr3_nt: TGTGCCAGCAGCTTATCCCGGGTTTGGACTGAAGCTTTCTTT
j_call: TRBJ2-6; clone_size: .; d_call: TRBD1; v_call: TRBV14; cdr3_aa: CAKTMDPGQTSSGANVLTF; cdr3_nt: TGTGCCAAAACGATGGATCCGGGACAGACCTCCTCTGGGGCCAACGTCCTGACTTTC
j_call: TRBJ1-1; clone_size: few; d_call: .; v_call: TRBV20-1; cdr3_aa: CSARDHGVAFF; cdr3_nt: TGCAGTGCTAGAGATCATGGGGTAGCTTTCTTT
j_call: TRBJ2-3; clone_size: few; d_call: .; v_call: TRBV7-9; cdr3_aa: CASLADTQYF; cdr3_nt: TGTGCCAGCTTGGCGGATACGCAGTATTTT
j_call: TRBJ1-5; clone_size: few; d_call: TRBD1; v_call: TRBV9; cdr3_aa: CASSVGPGTGAIQPQHF; cdr3_nt: TGTGCCAGCAGCGTAGGGCCCGGGACAGGTGCAATCCAGCCCCAGCATTTT